The T cell receptor beta chain under discussion was sequenced for a study of blood T cell repertoires in COVID-19. Study context: Specimens from acute and convalescent COVID-19 originated in the United States, Italy and Spain. T cells, B-cell-depleted T cells, or PBMCs provided the cDNA or gDNA that served as material.

Per the original data handling: Estimation of nucleated cell counts relied on the amplification of reference gene primers. TCRdb's copy holds only in-frame clones and misses some; the assay was immunoSEQ multiplex PCR. V and J calls plus clone size are reproduced from that table; the DNA served to infer D and trimming. Among 28,000 or so clones listed, roughly 85% were seen once. The CDR3 contains 17 residues. The trim removed 2 bases at V and 3 bases at J, leaving 11 bases unmatched. Germline CDR1 KGHSH, CDR2 LQKENI. Followed longitudinally, the Seattle patients had been enrolled during active infection.

The V call is TRBV18, the J call TRBJ2-5, with 8 nucleotides matching TRBD2. Sequenced sample: peripheral blood. This receptor was identified in an elderly woman with COVID-19, enrolled during active disease. This CDR3 reads CASSPVGGGTGKETQYF. Here the CDR3 DNA reads TGTGCCAGCTCACCAGTCGGCGGGGGGACGGGTAAAGAGACCCAGTACTTC.